One and the same sample provided the 19 T cell receptor beta chains below, sequenced in a study of T cells in Graves' hyperthyroidism and ophthalmopathy. RNA transcripts gave rise to amplified TCR beta CDR3 regions. Carried out on the TCR CDR3, a first-round RT-PCR used the HTBI primer set. TCRdb itself ran the multiplex PCR reads through MiXCR, one entry per CDR3 protein. The sample shows approximately 600,000 distinct CDR3 sequences, less than 25% of them seen only once. Input material: blood. The receptors here all came from a man between 25 and 39 years old with Graves' ophthalmopathy.

The chain joins TRBV9 to TRBJ2-7; 9 positions match TRBD2. Germline values: CDR1 SGDLS, CDR2 YYNGEE. After removal of 3 bases from V and 4 bases from J, the junction contained 11 bases not matched to a gene. The CDR3 consists of 16 residues. Here the CDR3 reads CASSANPGLALYEQYF. The CDR3 DNA follows: TGTGCCAGCAGCGCAAACCCGGGACTAGCTCTTTACGAGCAGTACTTC.

This clonotype was counted only a few times. The chain is built from TRBV20-1 and TRBJ2-2, with unresolved D. Germline-derived CDR1 and CDR2 are DFQATT and SNEGSKA (reference sequence). The V gene lost 3 bases and the J gene lost 1 base, with 9 bases spanning the gap. CDR3 length: 14 amino acids. The CDR3 DNA reads as TGCAGTGCTAGCCGCCTGGGGAACACCGGGGAGCTGTTTTTT. It codes for CSASRLGNTGELFF.

This clonotype has just a few counts. The rearrangement uses TRBV7-9 and TRBJ1-2; 9 positions agree with TRBD1. V lost 5 bases to trimming and J lost 3 bases; unmatched junction nucleotides: 1. The germline V gene has CDR1 SEHNR and CDR2 FQNEAQ (reference sequence). The CDR3 has 13 amino acids. CDR3 nucleotide sequence: TGTGCCAGCAGCCGACAGGGGGACTATGGCTACACCTTC. Its translation is CASSRQGDYGYTF.

The chain links TRBV4-2 to TRBJ2-7, with TRBD1 matching over 7 bases. The length of the CDR3 is 12 residues. Germline lookup yields CDR1 LGHNA and CDR2 YNFKEQ. V trimming: 1 base; J trimming: 10 bases; junction bases outside the gene matches: 4. CDR3: CASSQGRGRQYF. CDR3 DNA: TGTGCCAGCAGCCAAGGCAGGGGGAGACAGTACTTC.

Ten or more counts support this clonotype. The CDR3 DNA reads TGTGCCAGCAGAGGGTGGGGCAATGAGCAGTTCTTC. This codes for CASRGWGNEQFF. This chain links TRBV2 with TRBJ2-1; D remains ambiguous. The CDR3 is 12 amino acids. CDR1 is SNHLY, CDR2 FYNNEI, per germline. V shed 6 bases and J shed 6 bases, with 9 bases lying between them.

This clonotype has ten or more counts. The chain links TRBV13 to TRBJ2-7; a weak D match, TRBD2 (6 bases). V was clipped by 3 bases and J by 4 bases, with 13 bases between them. The germline V gene encodes CDR1 PRHDT and CDR2 FYEKMQ (reference sequence). The CDR3 is made up of 14 amino acids. CDR3: CASSFYGGGYEQYF. CDR3 coding DNA: TGTGCCAGCAGCTTTTATGGAGGAGGGTACGAGCAGTACTTC.

The chain joins TRBV28 to TRBJ2-1; possible D gene TRBD2, 6 bases. V lost 5 bases, J lost 3 bases, and 11 bases lay in between. Germline lookup yields CDR1 MDHEN and CDR2 SYDVKM. This CDR3 is built from 14 residues. CDR3 sequence reads: CASSRRLVYNEQFF. The CDR3 DNA reads as TGTGCCAGCAGTCGGAGACTAGTCTACAATGAGCAGTTCTTC.

This chain connects TRBV24-1 to TRBJ1-5; D is unresolved. The CDR3 runs 14 residues. The V gene lost 3 bases and the J gene lost 7 bases, with 12 bases spanning the gap. Germline CDR1 and CDR2: KGHDR and SFDVKD. This chain's CDR3 is CATSDQSRRQPQHF. The CDR3 nucleotides are TGTGCCACCAGTGATCAAAGTCGCAGACAGCCCCAGCATTTT.

Only a few counts were recorded for this clonotype. A much larger clone differs from this one at a single base, so this may be a read error. The J gene is TRBJ2-5, the V gene TRBV6-2 or TRBV6-3; D possibly corresponds to TRBD1 (6 bases). This CDR3 contains 15 residues. The V end was cut by 6 bases, the J end by 1 base, with 15 bases between. Germline CDR1 and CDR2: MNHEY and SVGEGT. The chain's CDR3 is CASRSGTRIQETQYF. The CDR3 DNA is TGTGCCAGCAGGTCCGGGACAAGGATCCAAGAGACCCAGTACTTC.

This clonotype has ten or more counts. The chain is built from TRBV30 and TRBJ2-7; 7 bases map to TRBD2. This CDR3 is 14 amino acids long. Germline-derived CDR1 and CDR2 are GTSNPN and SVGIG (reference sequence). V trimming: 3 bases; J trimming: 2 bases; junction bases outside the gene matches: 7. In DNA, the CDR3 is TGTGCCTGGAGCGAACCGGGACTAACCTACGAGCAGTACTTC. Protein: CAWSEPGLTYEQYF. Together with reference TRBV30 and TRBJ2-7, the CDR3 gives the full variable domain: SQTIHQWPATLVQPVGSPLSLECTVEGTSNPNLYWYRQAAGRGLQLLFYSVGIGQISSEVPQNLSASRPQDRQFILSSKKLLLSDSGFYLCAWSEPGLTYEQYFGPGTRLTVT.

This clonotype was recorded many times. V usage is TRBV20-1 and J usage is TRBJ2-3; 10 bases are a match to TRBD2. J lost 2 bases, V lost 0 bases, and 11 bases had no gene match. Looked up from germline, CDR1 is DFQATT and CDR2 is SNEGSKA (reference sequence). The CDR3 contains 18 residues. CDR3 nucleotide sequence: TGCAGTGCTAGAGATCCTGGGAGTACTAGCGGGGACACAGATACGCAGTATTTT. This gives the protein CSARDPGSTSGDTDTQYF.

This clonotype was counted ten times or more. The chain combines TRBV7-2 with TRBJ2-3, with 8 nucleotides matching TRBD2. Germline V gene sequence: CDR1 SGHTA, CDR2 FQGNSA. V was pared by 3 bases and J by 4 bases, with 9 bases of the junction left unmatched. The CDR3 runs 16 residues. This CDR3 reads CASSFRPGGPPDTQYF. CDR3 nucleotides: TGTGCCAGCAGCTTTCGACCGGGAGGGCCCCCAGATACGCAGTATTTT.

This clonotype was detected a few times. CDR3 sequence reads: CASRRALSNQPQHF. The CDR3 nucleotides read TGTGCCAGCAGACGAGCACTTAGCAATCAGCCCCAGCATTTT. The chain is built from TRBV28 and TRBJ1-5, with no clear D. The V end was cut by 6 bases, the J end by 0 bases, with 9 bases between. Germline V gene sequence: CDR1 MDHEN, CDR2 SYDVKM. The CDR3 length is 14 residues.

This clonotype was seen more than once but under ten times. V and J are TRBV6-5 and TRBJ1-6; TRBD1 matches 9 bases. V lost 0 bases and J lost 10; bases outside the gene matches: 7. This CDR3 region has 16 residues. In germline, CDR1 is MNHEY, CDR2 SVGAGI. In DNA, the CDR3 is TGTGCCAGCAGTTACTCCCCGGGACAGGGACGGTCACCCCTCCACTTT. Protein sequence: CASSYSPGQGRSPLHF.

The chain has TRBV4-3 and TRBJ2-2, with unresolved D. Germline CDR1 is LGHNA and CDR2 is YSLEER. The CDR3 totals 17 residues. Trimming stripped 0 bases from V and 1 base from J, with 12 bases between. The CDR3 DNA follows: TGCGCCAGCAGCCAAGAAGGTTTGGGCGAGAACACCGGGGAGCTGTTTTTT. Encoded protein: CASSQEGLGENTGELFF.

The gene calls are TRBV4-1 and TRBJ2-3; D may be TRBD2 (6 bases). Germline V gives CDR1 MGHRA, CDR2 YSYEKL. CDR3 length: 14 amino acids. V lost 1 base to trimming and J lost 4 bases, with 9 bases between them. CDR3: CASSQGEEPDTQYF. The CDR3 region has the DNA TGCGCCAGCAGCCAAGGGGAGGAGCCAGATACGCAGTATTTT.

The genes are TRBV19 and TRBJ1-1, with D perhaps matching TRBD1 (5 bases). The CDR3 has 15 amino acids. Trimming took 1 base from V and 3 from J, leaving 12 bases between them. Looked up from germline, CDR1 is LNHDA and CDR2 is SQIVND (reference sequence). The CDR3 is CASSIGGGLDTEAFF. The DNA of the CDR3 is TGTGCCAGTAGTATAGGCGGGGGGTTGGACACTGAAGCTTTCTTT.

This clonotype was seen only a few times. This chain links TRBV7-2 with TRBJ2-7; 10 nucleotides align to TRBD1. Germline V gene sequence: CDR1 SGHTA, CDR2 FQGNSA. The V segment lost 4 bases and the J segment 2 bases; nucleotides outside the gene matches: 8. The CDR3 consists of 16 residues. CDR3 bases: TGTGCCAGCAGCTCCTCCGGGACAGGGGCCCCCTACGAGCAGTACTTC. It yields the protein CASSSSGTGAPYEQYF.

This clonotype has ten or more counts. The rearrangement uses TRBV5-1 and TRBJ2-1; D gene unclear. The ends were cut back, 0 bases at V and 8 bases at J, with 6 bases in the middle. This CDR3 region has 12 residues. The germline V gene has CDR1 SGHRS and CDR2 YFSETQ. The CDR3 sequence is CASSLAIDEQFF. The CDR3 DNA is TGCGCCAGCAGCTTGGCTATCGATGAGCAGTTCTTC. The variable domain in full, with the rest retrieved from reference TRBV5-1 and TRBJ2-1, is KAGVTQTPRYLIKTRGQQVTLSCSPISGHRSVSWYQQTPGQGLQFLFEYFSETQRNKGNFPGRFSGRQFSNSRSEMNVSTLELGDSALYLCASSLAIDEQFFGPGTRLTVL.